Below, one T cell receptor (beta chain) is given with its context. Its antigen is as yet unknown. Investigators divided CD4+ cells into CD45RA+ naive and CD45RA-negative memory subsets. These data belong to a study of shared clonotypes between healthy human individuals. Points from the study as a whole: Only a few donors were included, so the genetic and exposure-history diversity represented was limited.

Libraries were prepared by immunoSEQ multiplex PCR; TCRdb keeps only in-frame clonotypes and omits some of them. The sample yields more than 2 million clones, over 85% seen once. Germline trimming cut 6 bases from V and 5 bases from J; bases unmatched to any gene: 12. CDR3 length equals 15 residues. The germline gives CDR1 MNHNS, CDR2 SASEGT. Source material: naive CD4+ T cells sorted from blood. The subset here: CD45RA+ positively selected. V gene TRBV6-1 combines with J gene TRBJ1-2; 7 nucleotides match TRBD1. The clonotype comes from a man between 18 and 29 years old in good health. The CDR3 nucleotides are TGTGCCAGCAGCCCAGGGGGAGCAGGGCAGTATGGCTACACCTTC. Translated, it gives CASSPGGAGQYGYTF.